This TCR beta chain comes out of a study of cytomegalovirus exposure and HLA in healthy donors. Profiling relied on immunoSEQ multiplex PCR, and the TCRdb table lists in-frame clones only, not all of them. Among about 190,000 clones listed, more than 80% were seen once. Study findings and constraints: Some TCR beta chains (roughly 150 of them) were listed as cytomegalovirus-associated. Confirmation in vitro established that a few CMV-associated chains were specific for CMV antigens.

Separate from the 666-subject first cohort, the roughly 120-subject validation cohort was the one that the donors belonged to. Worth noting for this clone: Its cognate antigen is unknown.

The sequence was collected from a man in his late teens or twenties in good health and CMV-seropositive. Sequenced input: PBMCs.

The CDR3 DNA reads as TGTGCCAGCAGTTCCGGACAGGGGAACACTGAAGCTTTCTTT. This gives the protein CASSSGQGNTEAFF. The genes are TRBV6-5 and TRBJ1-1; 8 nucleotides align to TRBD1. Germline V gene data show CDR1 as MNHEY and CDR2 as SVGAGI. This CDR3 has 14 residues. The J segment lost 1 base and the V segment lost 4 bases, leaving 2 bases of the junction unmatched.